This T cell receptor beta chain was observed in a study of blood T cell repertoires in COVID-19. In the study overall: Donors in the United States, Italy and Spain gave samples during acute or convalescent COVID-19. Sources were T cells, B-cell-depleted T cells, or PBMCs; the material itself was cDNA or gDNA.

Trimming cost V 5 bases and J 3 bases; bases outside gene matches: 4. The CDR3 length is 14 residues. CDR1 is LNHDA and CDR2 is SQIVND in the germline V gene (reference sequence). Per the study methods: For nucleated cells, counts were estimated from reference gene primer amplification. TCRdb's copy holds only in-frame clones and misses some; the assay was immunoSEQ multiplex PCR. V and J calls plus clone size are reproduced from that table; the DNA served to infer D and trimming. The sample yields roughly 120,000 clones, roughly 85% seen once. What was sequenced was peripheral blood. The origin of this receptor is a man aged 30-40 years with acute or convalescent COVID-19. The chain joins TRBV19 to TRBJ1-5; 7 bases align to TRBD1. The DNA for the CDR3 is TGTGCCAGTAGTCAGACAGGGAACAATCAGCCCCAGCATTTT. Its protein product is CASSQTGNNQPQHF.